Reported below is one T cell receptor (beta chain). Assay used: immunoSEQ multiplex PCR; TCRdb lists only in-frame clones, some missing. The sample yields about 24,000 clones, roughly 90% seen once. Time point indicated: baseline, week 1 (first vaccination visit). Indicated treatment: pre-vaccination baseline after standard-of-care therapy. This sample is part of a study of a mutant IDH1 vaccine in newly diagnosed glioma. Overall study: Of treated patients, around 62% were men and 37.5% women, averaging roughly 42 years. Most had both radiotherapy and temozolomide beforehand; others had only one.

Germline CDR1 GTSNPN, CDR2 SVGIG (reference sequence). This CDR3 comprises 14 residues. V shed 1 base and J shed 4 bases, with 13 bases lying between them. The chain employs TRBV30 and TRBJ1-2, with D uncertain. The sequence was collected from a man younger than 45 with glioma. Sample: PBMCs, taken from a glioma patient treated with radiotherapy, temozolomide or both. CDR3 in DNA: TGTGCCTGGAGTGCGCCGGCAGGACCCTATGGCTACACCTTC. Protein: CAWSAPAGPYGYTF.